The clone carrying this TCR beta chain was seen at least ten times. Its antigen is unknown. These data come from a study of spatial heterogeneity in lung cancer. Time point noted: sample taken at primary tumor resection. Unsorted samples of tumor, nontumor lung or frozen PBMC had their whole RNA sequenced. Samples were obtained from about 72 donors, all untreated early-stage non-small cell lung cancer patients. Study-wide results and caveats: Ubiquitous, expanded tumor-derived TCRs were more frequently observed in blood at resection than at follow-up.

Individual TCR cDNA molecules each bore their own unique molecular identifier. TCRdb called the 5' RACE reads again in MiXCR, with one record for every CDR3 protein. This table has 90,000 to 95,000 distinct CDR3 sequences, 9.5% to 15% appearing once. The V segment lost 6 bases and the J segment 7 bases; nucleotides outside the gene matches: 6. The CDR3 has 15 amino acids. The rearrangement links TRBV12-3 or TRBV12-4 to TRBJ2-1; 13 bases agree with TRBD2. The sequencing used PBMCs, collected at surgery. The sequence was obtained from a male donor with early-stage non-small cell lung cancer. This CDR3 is CASRELAGGRNEQFF. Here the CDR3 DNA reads TGTGCCAGCAGGGAACTAGCGGGAGGGCGAAATGAGCAGTTCTTC.